Following are 8 T cell receptor beta chains from one sample sequenced in a study of blood T cell repertoires in COVID-19 (dated by TCRdb to 2020 to 2022). The receptor library was made with the immunoSEQ multiplex PCR assay. TCRdb mirrors the immuneACCESS table, restricted to in-frame sequences. Some clones are absent from its copies; in checked studies, under half trace to an unresolved V gene, and the reason for the others is unknown. This sample holds 120,000 to 150,000 clones; approximately 90% were observed only once. The ten biggest clones cover 28% of the sample. Sequenced: peripheral blood. These TCRs come from a human donor in a cohort sampled during active COVID-19.

CDR3 region: CASSFSGQAYLRQETQYF. CDR3 bases: TGTGCCAGCAGCTTTTCTGGACAGGCGTACTTGAGGCAAGAGACCCAGTACTTC. V gene TRBV11-2 combines with J gene TRBJ2-5, with 7 positions matching TRBD1. The CDR3 contains 18 residues. Trimming cost V 3 bases and J 2 bases; bases outside gene matches: 15. Germline V CDR1 and CDR2: SGHAT, FQNNGV.

This chain joins TRBV2 and TRBJ1-6, with 11 nucleotides matching TRBD1. The trim removed 3 bases at V and 7 bases at J, leaving 5 bases unmatched. Germline CDR1 reads SNHLY; CDR2 reads FYNNEI. The CDR3 runs 16 residues. CDR3 coding DNA: TGTGCCAGCAGTGATAGGACAGGGGGCCGAAATTCACCCCTCCACTTT. Translating it yields CASSDRTGGRNSPLHF. The variable domain in full, with the rest retrieved from reference TRBV2 and TRBJ1-6, is EPEVTQTPSHQVTQMGQEVILRCVPISNHLYFYWYRQILGQKVEFLVSFYNNEISEKSEIFDDQFSVERPDGSNFTLKIRSTKLEDSAMYFCASSDRTGGRNSPLHFGNGTRLTVT.

For the CDR3, the DNA is TGTGCCAGTAATCCCGGGGAGGTTAACTTTCTGAACACTGAAGCTTTCTTT. This translates into CASNPGEVNFLNTEAFF. The V gene is TRBV19, the J gene TRBJ1-1; D is unresolved. Germline V gene lookup returns CDR1 LNHDA and CDR2 SQIVND (reference sequence). This CDR3 has 17 amino acids. V was trimmed by 7 bases and J by 0 bases, leaving 21 bases between them.

The chain recombines TRBV5-1 with TRBJ2-7; TRBD2 matches 11 bases. V lost 0 bases and J lost 2; bases outside the gene matches: 16. The CDR3 contains 20 residues. The germline V gene encodes CDR1 SGHRS and CDR2 YFSETQ. CDR3 in amino acids: CASSLGLSPASGGFTYEQYF. DNA of the CDR3: TGCGCCAGCAGCTTGGGACTCAGCCCTGCTAGCGGGGGGTTTACCTACGAGCAGTACTTC.

The chain carries TRBV27 and TRBJ2-3, with 14 bases matching TRBD2. This CDR3 contains 19 residues. Germline CDR1 MNHEY, CDR2 SMNVEV (reference sequence). Trimming removed 0 bases from V and 2 bases from J; junction bases left unmatched: 7. The CDR3 loop reads CASSLSRGLAGAFTDTQYF. CDR3 nucleotide sequence: TGTGCCAGCAGTTTATCGAGGGGACTAGCGGGGGCGTTCACAGATACGCAGTATTTT.

The chain has TRBV12-3 or TRBV12-4 and TRBJ2-3, with D tentatively TRBD2 (7 bases). The CDR3 contains 13 residues. The germline V and J ends were trimmed by 8 bases and 5 bases, with 14 bases remaining between them. The CDR3 is CASSGGPGDTQYF. CDR3 nucleotide sequence: TGTGCCAGCTCGGGGGGCCCGGGAGATACGCAGTATTTT.

The sample holds one count of this clone. The chain employs TRBV19 and TRBJ2-5; 10 bases match TRBD2. In germline, CDR1 is LNHDA, CDR2 SQIVND (reference sequence). This CDR3 contains 17 residues. V dropped 10 bases and J dropped 0; count of bases not matched to a gene: 14. The DNA for the CDR3 is TGTGCCACCACCGCGCTAGCGGGGGCCCCGTACCAAGAGACCCAGTACTTC. Its protein is CATTALAGAPYQETQYF.

The V and J genes are TRBV7-8 and TRBJ2-7, with TRBD1 matching 9 bases. CDR1 and CDR2 from the germline V gene are SGHVS and FQNEAQ. The CDR3 has 14 residues. V shed 3 bases, J shed 2 bases, and the junction held 2 bases outside the gene matches. The CDR3 here is CASSLDRGAYEQYF. CDR3 nucleotides: TGTGCCAGCAGCTTGGACAGGGGCGCCTACGAGCAGTACTTC.